This TCR beta chain comes out of a study of Ad26.COV2.S vaccination and SARS-CoV-2 variants (dated by TCRdb to about 2021). For context, the study as a whole: Donors in the vaccine arm were drawn from COV1001, a multicentre, randomized, double-blind, placebo-controlled phase I-IIa trial testing Ad26.COV2.S in healthy adults. Dosing of Ad26.COV2.S was intramuscular, at either 5x10^10 or 1x10^11 viral particles, delivered as one shot or as two shots spaced 56 days apart. TCRbeta repertoire sequencing served as the tool for gauging how specific and how broad the SARS-CoV-2-reactive T cell receptors were following Ad26.COV2.S vaccination. The TCR-sequenced set comprised approximately 32 samples: roughly 19 Ad26.COV2.S vaccine recipients, 5 placebo recipients and 8 SARS-CoV-2 convalescent individuals. Trial participants were randomized into five groups of five: low-dose or high-dose Ad26.COV2.S given once or twice, or placebo on both occasions. Investigators remained blinded to trial group allocation during experiments and outcome assessment. Here is what the overall study found, with its caveats: Compared with placebo recipients, Ad26.COV2.S recipients showed higher spike-specific TCR breadth (P = 0.0014). Substantial breadth of spike-specific CD8+ and CD4+ T cell responses was reported after vaccination. Vaccine and placebo recipients had similar non-spike TCR breadth, a finding consistent with the vaccine containing only spike. Comparing responses between vaccine doses or regimens was not something the study was powered to do. The authors noted that total T cell responses may have been underestimated by the TCR breadth and depth analyses.

The V and J ends are trimmed by 0 bases and 3 bases, leaving 3 bases between them. CDR3 length: 11 amino acids, cysteine to phenylalanine. The DNA shown is the 33-base CDR3, in frame from base 1. The germline V gene (reference sequence) yields GTSNPN for CDR1 and SVGIG for CDR2. A note on this clone: The clone's antigen remains unknown. The input lacks base qualities; no much larger clone sits a single base away. The identical CDR3 is also encoded by other nucleotide sequences in the sample.

The treatment or condition label on this specimen signifies: around 19 received Ad26.COV2.S at low or high dose, single or two shots; several received placebo; per-sample allocation not given. For vaccine and placebo recipients, the sequenced repertoires came from samples collected on day 63 after the first injection. Cohort 1b enrolled around 24 adults aged 18-55 years at a single site in Boston, USA, between 29 July and 7 August 2020. Ad26.COV2.S consisted of a replication-incompetent adenovirus type 26 vector by which a prefusion-stabilized SARS-CoV-2 spike protein from the original Wuhan strain was expressed. The immunoSEQ Assay was the method used to sequence TCRbeta CDR3 regions. After extraction, genomic DNA underwent amplification by bias-controlled multiplex PCR, followed by high-throughput sequencing. On the authors' methods: To quantify the absolute abundance of every unique TCRbeta CDR3 region, sequences were collapsed and filtered. T cell fraction was estimated by normalizing TCRbeta template counts to usable DNA, with usable DNA measured through amplification of reference genes found in all nucleated cells. Repertoire TCRs were annotated as SARS-CoV-2-specific by exact matching of V gene, CDR3 amino acid sequence and J gene to a known reactive TCR set. The reference SARS-CoV-2 TCR set was derived from MIRA and filtered for enrichment in COVID-19-positive ImmuneCODE repertoires, a step that removed public or cross-reactive TCRs. Drawing on the MIRA antigens, annotated TCRs were analysed further at the level of specific ORF or position within ORF. Breadth was defined as the number of annotated unique rearrangements divided by the total number of unique productive rearrangements, and depth was defined as the summed frequency of the annotated unique rearrangements. TCR breadth was compared between groups using two-sided Wilcoxon rank-sum tests. Sourced from immuneACCESS, this table was stored by TCRdb with only in-frame sequences that have V and J called. A share of the clones is absent; for the studies checked, an unresolved V gene accounts for under half, and the remainder has no known explanation. Clonal size and the V and J genes are those of that table, whereas D and trimming came from the DNA. The sample contains about 680,000 clones, 89% of them found a single time. The ten most abundant clones make up over 1.3% of the sample.

The starting material was peripheral blood, obtained in a trial of Ad26.COV2.S vaccine versus placebo. The TCR was taken from a person aged 18-65 years who received the Ad26.COV2.S COVID-19 vaccine or a placebo. Recombination linked TRBV30 to TRBJ2-7; the D segment cannot be called with confidence. In nucleotides, the sequence is TGTGCCTGGAGTGTAAGCTACGAGCAGTACTTC. Its amino acids are CAWSVSYEQYF.